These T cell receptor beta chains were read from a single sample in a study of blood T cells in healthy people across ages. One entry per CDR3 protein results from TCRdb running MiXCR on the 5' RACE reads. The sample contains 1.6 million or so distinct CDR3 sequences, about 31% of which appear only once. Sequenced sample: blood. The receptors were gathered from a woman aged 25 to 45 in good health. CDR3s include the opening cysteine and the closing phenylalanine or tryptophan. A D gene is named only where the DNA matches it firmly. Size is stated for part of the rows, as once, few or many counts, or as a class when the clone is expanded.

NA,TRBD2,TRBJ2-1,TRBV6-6,CASRETSGDNEQFF,TGTGCCAGCAGGGAGACTAGCGGGGACAATGAGCAGTTCTTC
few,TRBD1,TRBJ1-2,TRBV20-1,CSASWRTGFGADYGYTF,TGCAGTGCTAGTTGGAGGACAGGGTTTGGGGCTGACTATGGCTACACCTTC
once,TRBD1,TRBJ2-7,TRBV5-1,CASSLHGQDNYEQYF,TGCGCCAGCAGCTTGCACGGACAGGACAACTACGAGCAGTACTTC
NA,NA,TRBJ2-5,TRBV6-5,CASSYGGYPQETQYF,TGTGCCAGCAGTTACGGCGGGTACCCCCAAGAGACCCAGTACTTC
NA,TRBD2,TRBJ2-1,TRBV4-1,CASSPNAGGIYEQFF,TGCGCCAGCAGCCCAAACGCGGGAGGGATATATGAGCAGTTCTTC
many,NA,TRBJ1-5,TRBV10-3,CAISEREGNGQPQHF,TGTGCCATCAGTGAGCGCGAGGGGAACGGACAGCCCCAGCATTTT
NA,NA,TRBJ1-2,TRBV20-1,CSARDAETVPPNYGYTF,TGCAGTGCTAGAGATGCTGAGACCGTACCGCCAAACTATGGCTACACCTTC
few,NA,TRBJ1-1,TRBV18,CASSATQGTEAFF,TGTGCCAGCTCAGCCACCCAGGGGACTGAAGCTTTCTTT
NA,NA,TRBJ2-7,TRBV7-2,CASSLEEGSGVYEQYF,TGTGCCAGCAGCTTAGAGGAAGGTAGCGGAGTTTACGAGCAGTACTTC
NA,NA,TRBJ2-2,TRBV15,CATHSTTGTHHAGELFF,TGTGCCACCCACTCCACTACCGGGACCCACCACGCCGGGGAGCTGTTTTTT
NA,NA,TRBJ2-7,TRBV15,CATSRAGTPSSYEQYF,TGTGCCACCAGCAGAGCCGGGACTCCGAGCTCCTACGAGCAGTACTTC
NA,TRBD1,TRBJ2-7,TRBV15,CATSRVRGFYEQYF,TGTGCCACCAGCAGAGTCAGGGGGTTCTACGAGCAGTACTTC
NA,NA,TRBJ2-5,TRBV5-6,CASSLAFEGVYQETQYF,TGTGCCAGCAGCTTGGCCTTCGAGGGGGTATACCAAGAGACCCAGTACTTC
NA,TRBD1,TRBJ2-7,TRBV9,CASSGGQDAYEQYF,TGTGCCAGCAGCGGAGGACAGGACGCCTACGAGCAGTACTTC
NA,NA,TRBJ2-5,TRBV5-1,CASSLEISLQETQYF,TGCGCCAGCAGCTTAGAGATCTCCCTCCAAGAGACCCAGTACTTC
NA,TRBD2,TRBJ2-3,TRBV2,CASTDPRLAGEYTDTQYF,TGTGCCAGCACCGATCCCAGGCTAGCGGGAGAGTACACAGATACGCAGTATTTT
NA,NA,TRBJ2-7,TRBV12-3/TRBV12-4,CASSWVHEQYF,TGTGCCAGCAGTTGGGTCCACGAGCAGTACTTC
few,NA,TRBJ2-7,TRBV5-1,CASSFAPGPGSYEQYF,TGCGCCAGCAGCTTCGCCCCGGGACCAGGCTCCTACGAGCAGTACTTC
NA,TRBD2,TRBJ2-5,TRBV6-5,CASSYGGGGRRRETQYF,TGTGCCAGCAGTTACGGGGGAGGCGGGAGGAGACGAGAGACCCAGTACTTC
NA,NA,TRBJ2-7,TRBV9,CASSVRGSDFLRKGEQYF,TGTGCCAGCAGCGTAAGAGGGTCCGACTTTCTACGGAAAGGCGAGCAGTACTTC
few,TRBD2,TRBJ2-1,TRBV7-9,CASSPVAGPRNEQFF,TGTGCCAGCAGCCCCGTAGCGGGACCCCGGAATGAGCAGTTCTTC
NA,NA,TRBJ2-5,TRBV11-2,CASSGPGTPETQYF,TGCGCCAGCTCGGGTCCGGGGACCCCGGAGACCCAGTACTTC
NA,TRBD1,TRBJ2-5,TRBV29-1,CSVHGGQRKETQYF,TGCAGCGTTCATGGGGGACAGCGAAAAGAGACCCAGTACTTC
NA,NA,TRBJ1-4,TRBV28,CASSPSEVAGRTNEKLFF,TGTGCCAGCAGTCCCTCTGAAGTGGCAGGGCGAACTAATGAAAAACTGTTTTTT
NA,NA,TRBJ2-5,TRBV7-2,CASSLVTDGETQYF,TGTGCCAGCAGCCTTGTTACCGATGGGGAGACCCAGTACTTC
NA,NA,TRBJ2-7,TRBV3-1,CASSHTGTLIHGQYF,TGTGCCAGCAGCCATACCGGGACCCTTATCCACGGGCAGTACTTC
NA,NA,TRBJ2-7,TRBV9,CASSVQALGREQYF,TGTGCCAGCAGCGTCCAGGCATTGGGACGGGAGCAGTACTTC
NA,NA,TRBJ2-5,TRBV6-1,CASSLGPGCETQYF,TGTGCCAGCTCCCTCGGACCAGGGTGCGAGACCCAGTACTTC
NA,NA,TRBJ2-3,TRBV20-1,CSASEPTDSSTDTQYF,TGCAGTGCTAGCGAACCCACAGATTCTAGCACAGATACGCAGTATTTT
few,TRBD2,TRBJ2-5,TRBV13,CASSLRVAGDQETQYF,TGTGCCAGCAGCTTGAGGGTAGCGGGGGACCAAGAGACCCAGTACTTC
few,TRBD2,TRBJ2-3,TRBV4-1,CASSQVASGLTDTQYF,TGCGCCAGCAGCCAAGTAGCTAGCGGGCTGACAGATACGCAGTATTTT
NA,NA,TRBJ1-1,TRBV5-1,CASSLIQPNTEAFF,TGCGCCAGCAGCTTGATTCAACCGAACACTGAAGCTTTCTTT
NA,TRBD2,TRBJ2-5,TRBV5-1,CASSLGRTGGSRETQYF,TGCGCCAGCAGCTTGGGGCGTACGGGGGGAAGTCGGGAGACCCAGTACTTC
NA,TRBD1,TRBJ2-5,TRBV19,CASSILFGQGQETQYF,TGTGCCAGTAGTATTCTCTTTGGACAGGGACAAGAGACCCAGTACTTC
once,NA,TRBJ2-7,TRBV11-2,CASRRVASYEQYF,TGTGCCAGCAGGAGAGTTGCGTCCTACGAGCAGTACTTC
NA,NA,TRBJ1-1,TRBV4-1,CASSLPSGARNTEAFF,TGCGCCAGCAGCCTGCCCAGTGGGGCCCGGAACACTGAAGCTTTCTTT
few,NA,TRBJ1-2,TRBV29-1,CSGSPPGYGYTF,TGCAGCGGCTCCCCCCCGGGCTATGGCTACACCTTC
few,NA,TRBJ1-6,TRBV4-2,CASSRGVDHPYNSPLHF,TGTGCCAGCAGCCGGGGGGTGGATCACCCCTATAATTCACCCCTCCACTTT
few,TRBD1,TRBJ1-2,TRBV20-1,CSARDRQGDGYTF,TGCAGTGCTAGAGATCGTCAGGGGGATGGCTACACCTTC
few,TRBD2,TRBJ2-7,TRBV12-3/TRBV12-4,CASSFVAGGYEQYF,TGTGCCAGCAGTTTTGTAGCGGGCGGCTACGAGCAGTACTTC
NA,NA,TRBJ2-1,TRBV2,CASSVPLGGNEQFF,TGTGCCAGCAGTGTGCCGTTGGGGGGCAATGAGCAGTTCTTC
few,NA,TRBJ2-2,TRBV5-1,CASSPSVSNTGELFF,TGCGCCAGCAGCCCTAGCGTTTCGAACACCGGGGAGCTGTTTTTT
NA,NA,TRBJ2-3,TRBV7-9,CASSDSSVYTQYF,TGTGCCAGCAGCGATTCTAGCGTCTATACGCAGTATTTT